The 6 T cell receptor beta chains in this list originate from one sample, sequenced in a study of post-analysis software for immune sequencing data. Study-wide results and limits: The five TRBV segments detected at higher frequency in patients than in controls included TRBV5-6, TRBV5-1 and TRBV20-1.

Their antigens remain unidentified. Unique-molecular-identifier-tagged TCR beta cDNA libraries were used. MiXCR, run by TCRdb on the PCR reads, gives a single entry per CDR3 protein. In the table there are roughly 800,000 distinct CDR3 sequences, 35% to 55% of which are singletons. Sequenced input: blood. The receptors were gathered from a girl between 10 and 17 years old with multiple sclerosis.

This sequence joins TRBV7-9 and TRBJ1-1; D call uncertain. CDR1 is SEHNR, CDR2 FQNEAQ, per germline (reference sequence). V dropped 4 bases and J dropped 10 bases, with 13 bases sitting between them. This CDR3 contains 12 residues. The CDR3 protein is CASSYREYRAFF. In nucleotides, the CDR3 is TGTGCCAGCAGCTATAGGGAGTATCGAGCTTTCTTT.

This chain uses TRBV21-1 with TRBJ2-5. TRBV21-1 represents a pseudogene. This CDR3 contains 12 residues. The CDR3 protein is CASSKWKGTQYF. In nucleotides, the CDR3 is TGTGCCAGCAGCAAATGGAAAGGGACCCAGTACTTC.

This clonotype was counted between two and nine times. This sequence joins TRBV7-2 and TRBJ2-5, with 13 bases matching TRBD2. The CDR3 extends over 15 amino acids. With 4 bases clipped from V and 4 bases from J, the junction kept 3 bases outside the gene matches. Germline values: CDR1 SGHTA, CDR2 FQGNSA. The CDR3 nucleotides are TGTGCCAGCAGCTATGGACTAGCGGGAGTAGAGACCCAGTACTTC. Translation: CASSYGLAGVETQYF. Looking up the rest from reference TRBV7-2 and TRBJ2-5 gives the full variable domain: GAGVSQSPSNKVTEKGKDVELRCDPISGHTALYWYRQSLGQGLEFLIYFQGNSAPDKSGLPSDRFSAERTGGSVSTLTIQRTQQEDSAVYLCASSYGLAGVETQYFGPGTRLLVL.

J is TRBJ2-3 and V is TRBV20-1; the match to TRBD2 covers 8 bases. Germline V CDR1 and CDR2: DFQATT, SNEGSKA (reference sequence). V lost 3 bases to trimming and J lost 2 bases; unmatched junction nucleotides: 7. The CDR3 extends over 15 amino acids. The CDR3 loop reads CSASPLAGYTDTQYF. CDR3 DNA: TGCAGTGCTAGTCCCCTAGCGGGTTACACAGATACGCAGTATTTT.

This clonotype showed up just a few times. For the CDR3, the DNA is TGCGCCAGCAGCCCCGGACAGGTTGGACATGGCTACACCTTC. Encoded protein: CASSPGQVGHGYTF. The genes are TRBV5-1 and TRBJ1-2; 7 bases line up with TRBD1. The CDR3 length is 14 residues. The V and J ends lost 4 bases and 6 bases, in that order; junction bases with no gene match: 9. The germline V gene has CDR1 SGHRS and CDR2 YFSETQ. The variable domain in full, with the rest retrieved from reference TRBV5-1 and TRBJ1-2, is KAGVTQTPRYLIKTRGQQVTLSCSPISGHRSVSWYQQTPGQGLQFLFEYFSETQRNKGNFPGRFSGRQFSNSRSEMNVSTLELGDSALYLCASSPGQVGHGYTFGSGTRLTVV.

This chain uses TRBV6-2 or TRBV6-3 with TRBJ2-7; 7 bases fit TRBD2. V lost 0 bases, J lost 5 bases, and 13 bases stayed unmatched. Germline V lookup: CDR1 MNHEY, CDR2 SVGEGT. The CDR3 runs 17 residues. The CDR3 sequence: CASSYSVLAGDPDEQYF. The DNA of the CDR3 is TGTGCCAGCAGTTACTCGGTGCTGGCGGGAGACCCCGACGAGCAGTACTTC.